The TCR beta chain under discussion was sequenced for a study of shared clonotypes between healthy human individuals. Across the study: The plates for each donor numbered three CD4 naive, three CD4 memory, two CD8 naive and one CD8 memory.

CDR1 is MNHEY and CDR2 is SVGAGI in the germline V gene. Trimming took 7 bases from V and 8 from J, leaving 20 bases between them. The CDR3 loop spans 14 amino acids. TCRdb's copy holds only in-frame clones and misses some; the assay was immunoSEQ multiplex PCR. The profile covers over a million clones, with 95% to 99% appearing a single time and about 0.4% taken by the ten largest. Sequenced material: naive CD4+ T cells sorted from blood. Sample subset: CD45RA+ positively selected. The chain joins TRBV6-5 to TRBJ1-1, with a possible D match to TRBD1 (5 bases). The origin of this receptor is a man aged 25 to 45 in good health. The CDR3 DNA reads as TGTGCCAGCACTTCCAGGACACCAAGATCGGAAGCTTTCTTT. Translating it yields CASTSRTPRSEAFF.